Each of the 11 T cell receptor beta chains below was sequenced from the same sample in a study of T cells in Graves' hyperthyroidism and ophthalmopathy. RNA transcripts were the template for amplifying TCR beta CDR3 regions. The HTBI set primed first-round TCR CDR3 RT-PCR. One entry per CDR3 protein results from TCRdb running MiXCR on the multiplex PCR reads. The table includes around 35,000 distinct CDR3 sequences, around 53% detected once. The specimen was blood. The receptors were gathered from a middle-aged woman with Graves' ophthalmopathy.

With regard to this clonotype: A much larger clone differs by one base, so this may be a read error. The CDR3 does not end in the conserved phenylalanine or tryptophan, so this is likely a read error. The CDR3 nucleotides are TGTGCCAGCGGCGAGAACACCGGGGAGCTGTTTCTT. Protein: CASGENTGELFL. The rearrangement joins TRBV11-3 to TRBJ2-2; no definite D call. The germline gives CDR1 SGHNT, CDR2 YENEEA. This CDR3 contains 12 residues. Trimming cost V 8 bases and J 1 base, with 5 bases left between them.

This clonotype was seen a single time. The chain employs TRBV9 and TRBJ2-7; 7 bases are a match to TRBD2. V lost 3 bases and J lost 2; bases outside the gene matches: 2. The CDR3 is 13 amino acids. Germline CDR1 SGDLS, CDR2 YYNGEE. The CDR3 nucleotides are TGTGCCAGCAGCGGGGGGGGACCCTACGAGCAGTACTTC. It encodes CASSGGGPYEQYF. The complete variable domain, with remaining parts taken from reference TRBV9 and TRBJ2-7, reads DSGVTQTPKHLITATGQRVTLRCSPRSGDLSVYWYQQSLDQGLQFLIQYYNGEERAKGNILERFSAQQFPDLHSELNLSSLELGDSALYFCASSGGGPYEQYFGPGTRLTVT.

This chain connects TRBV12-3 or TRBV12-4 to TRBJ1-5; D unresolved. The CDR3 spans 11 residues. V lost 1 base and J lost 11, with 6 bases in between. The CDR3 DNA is TGTGCCAGCAGTTTAGAAGGGACCCAGCATTTT. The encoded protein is CASSLEGTQHF.

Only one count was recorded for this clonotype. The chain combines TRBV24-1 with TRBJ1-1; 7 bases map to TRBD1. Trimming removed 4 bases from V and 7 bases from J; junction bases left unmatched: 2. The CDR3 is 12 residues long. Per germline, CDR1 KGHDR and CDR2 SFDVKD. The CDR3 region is CATSDRTGEAFF. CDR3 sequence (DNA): TGTGCCACCAGTGACCGGACAGGTGAAGCTTTCTTT.

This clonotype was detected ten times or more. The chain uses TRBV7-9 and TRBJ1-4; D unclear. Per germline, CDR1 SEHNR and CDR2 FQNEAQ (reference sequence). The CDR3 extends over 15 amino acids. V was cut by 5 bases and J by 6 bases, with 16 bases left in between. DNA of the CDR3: TGTGCCAGCAGCAGATCCTTAGGGATCGATGAAAAACTGTTTTTT. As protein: CASSRSLGIDEKLFF.

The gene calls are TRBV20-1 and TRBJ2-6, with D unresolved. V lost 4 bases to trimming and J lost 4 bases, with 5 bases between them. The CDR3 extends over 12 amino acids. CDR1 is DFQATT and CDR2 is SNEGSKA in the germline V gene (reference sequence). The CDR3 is CSATQGANVLTF. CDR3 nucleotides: TGCAGTGCTACACAGGGGGCCAACGTCCTGACTTTC.

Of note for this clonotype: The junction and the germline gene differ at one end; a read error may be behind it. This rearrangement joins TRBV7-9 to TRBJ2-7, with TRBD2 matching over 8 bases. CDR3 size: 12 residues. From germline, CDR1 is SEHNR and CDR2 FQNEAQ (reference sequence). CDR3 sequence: CASSGRLAGPVF. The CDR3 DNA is TGTGCCAGCAGCGGTAGGCTAGCGGGCCCAGTCTTC.

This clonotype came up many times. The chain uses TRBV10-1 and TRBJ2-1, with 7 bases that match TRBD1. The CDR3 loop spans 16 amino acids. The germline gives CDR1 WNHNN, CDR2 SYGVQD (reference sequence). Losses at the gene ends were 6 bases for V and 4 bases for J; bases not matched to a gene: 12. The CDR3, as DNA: TGCGCCAGCAGGACATACCCCCGGGACAGATACAATGAGCAGTTCTTC. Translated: CASRTYPRDRYNEQFF.

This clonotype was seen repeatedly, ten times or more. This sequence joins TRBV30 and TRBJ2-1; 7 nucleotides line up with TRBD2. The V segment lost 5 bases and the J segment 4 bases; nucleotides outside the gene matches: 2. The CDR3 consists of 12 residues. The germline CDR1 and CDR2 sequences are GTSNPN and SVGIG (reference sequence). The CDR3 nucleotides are TGTGCCTGGGGCGGGAGTTACAATGAGCAGTTCTTC. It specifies CAWGGSYNEQFF.

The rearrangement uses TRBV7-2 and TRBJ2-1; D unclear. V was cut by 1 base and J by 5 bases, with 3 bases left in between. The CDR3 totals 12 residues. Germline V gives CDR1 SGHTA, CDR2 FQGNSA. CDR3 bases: TGTGCCAGCAGCTTAGGCCACAATGAGCAGTTCTTC. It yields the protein CASSLGHNEQFF.

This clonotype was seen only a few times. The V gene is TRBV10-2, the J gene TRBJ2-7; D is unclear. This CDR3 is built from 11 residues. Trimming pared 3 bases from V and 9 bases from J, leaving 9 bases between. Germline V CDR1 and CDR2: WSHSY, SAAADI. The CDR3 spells CASSDGLMQYF. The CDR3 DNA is TGCGCCAGCAGTGACGGGCTGATGCAGTACTTC.